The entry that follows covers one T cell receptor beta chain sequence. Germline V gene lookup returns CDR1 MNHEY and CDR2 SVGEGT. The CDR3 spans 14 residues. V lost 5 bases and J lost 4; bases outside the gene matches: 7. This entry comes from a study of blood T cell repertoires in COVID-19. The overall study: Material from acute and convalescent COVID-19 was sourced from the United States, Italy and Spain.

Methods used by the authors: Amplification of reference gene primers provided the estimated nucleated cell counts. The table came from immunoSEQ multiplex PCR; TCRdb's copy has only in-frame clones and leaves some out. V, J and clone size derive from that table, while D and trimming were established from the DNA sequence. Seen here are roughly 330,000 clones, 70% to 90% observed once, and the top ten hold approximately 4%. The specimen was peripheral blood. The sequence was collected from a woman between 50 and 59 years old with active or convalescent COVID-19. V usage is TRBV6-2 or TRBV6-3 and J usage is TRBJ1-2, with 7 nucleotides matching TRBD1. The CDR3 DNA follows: TGTGCCAGCAGTCCCCTCACAGGGGTCTATGGCTACACCTTC. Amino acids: CASSPLTGVYGYTF.